The T cell receptor beta chain under discussion was sequenced for a study of technical replicates of blood from a handful of donors. Profiling relied on immunoSEQ multiplex PCR, and the TCRdb table lists in-frame clones only, not all of them. The sample lists about 78,000 clones; 85% to 95% were seen once. The CDR3 has 14 amino acids. Germline CDR1 and CDR2: GTSNPN and SVGIG (reference sequence). V gave up 7 bases and J gave up 0 bases; unmatched junction bases: 7. Sequenced input: T cells isolated from PBMCs. V usage is TRBV30 and J usage is TRBJ2-3, with TRBD1 matching over 7 bases. The source of this sequence is a human donor in good health. The CDR3 is CASDWTGSTDTQYF. DNA for the CDR3: TGTGCCTCGGATTGGACAGGTAGCACAGATACGCAGTATTTT. The full variable domain, completed using reference TRBV30 and TRBJ2-3, is SQTIHQWPATLVQPVGSPLSLECTVEGTSNPNLYWYRQAAGRGLQLLFYSVGIGQISSEVPQNLSASRPQDRQFILSSKKLLLSDSGFYLCASDWTGSTDTQYFGPGTRLTVL.